One and the same sample provided the 8 T cell receptor beta chains below, sequenced in a study of regulatory T cells in long-lasting Graves disease. Through Arm-PCR of CDR3 regions and iRepertoire HTBI primers, TCR beta libraries were built. TCRdb independently ran MiXCR on the multiplex PCR reads; one entry per CDR3 protein. The data contain more than 350,000 distinct CDR3 sequences, roughly a fifth of them singletons. Noted time point: persistent/refractory GD, antithyroid drugs over 5 years with positive TRAb. From RNA extracted from PBMCs, the TCR library was made. The sequenced sample was peripheral blood mononuclear cells (PBMCs), obtained when the disease was refractory, from a patient treated with antithyroid drugs. All receptors derive from a female donor with Graves disease.

V usage is TRBV27 and J usage is TRBJ2-3; D call uncertain. Germline-derived CDR1 and CDR2 are MNHEY and SMNVEV (reference sequence). The V end was cut by 1 base, the J end by 4 bases, with 21 bases between. The CDR3 extends over 18 amino acids. This CDR3 reads CASSLYSSYTKVPDTQYF. DNA for the CDR3: TGTGCCAGCAGTTTATATAGTTCTTACACGAAGGTTCCAGATACGCAGTATTTT.

This clonotype was seen many times. This chain joins TRBV27 and TRBJ1-6, with D unclear. Trimming stripped 6 bases from V and 6 bases from J, with 18 bases between. Germline V gene sequence: CDR1 MNHEY, CDR2 SMNVEV (reference sequence). The CDR3 contains 16 residues. CDR3 amino acids: CASSLGFQAPNSPLHF. The CDR3 region has the DNA TGTGCCAGCAGCTTGGGATTCCAGGCGCCTAATTCACCCCTCCACTTT.

This clonotype was picked up a small number of times. The rearrangement joins TRBV18 to TRBJ2-7; no definite D call. The CDR3 has 14 residues. The V gene lost 0 bases and the J gene lost 6 bases, with 12 bases spanning the gap. Germline V gene sequence: CDR1 KGHSH, CDR2 LQKENI. The CDR3 DNA reads TGTGCCAGCTCACCACCAGGGATTTCGGGCGAGCAGTACTTC. It yields the protein CASSPPGISGEQYF.

This clonotype came up many times. The V and J genes are TRBV29-1 and TRBJ2-5; D is perhaps TRBD2 (6 bases). There are 12 residues in the CDR3. Germline CDR1 and CDR2: SQVTM and ANQGSEA. V was cut by 6 bases and J by 2 bases, with 10 bases left in between. The CDR3: CSVPGRQETQYF. The CDR3 DNA reads as TGCAGCGTCCCTGGGAGGCAAGAGACCCAGTACTTC.

Many counts were recorded for this clonotype. The rearrangement links TRBV12-3 or TRBV12-4 to TRBJ1-4; D might be TRBD1 (5 bases). CDR3 length equals 14 residues. V lost 3 bases to trimming and J lost 4 bases, with 9 bases between them. The CDR3 nucleotides are TGTGCCAGCAGTTTCGGCGGGGGTAATGAAAAACTGTTTTTT. It translates to CASSFGGGNEKLFF.

This clonotype was detected many times. The V gene is TRBV29-1, the J gene TRBJ2-7; 8 positions agree with TRBD1. The CDR3 is 13 amino acids. Germline-derived CDR1 and CDR2 are SQVTM and ANQGSEA. V dropped 5 bases and J dropped 3; count of bases not matched to a gene: 6. Written as DNA, the CDR3 is TGCAGCGTTACACAGGGGGACCTCTACGAGCAGTACTTC. It translates to CSVTQGDLYEQYF.

This chain joins TRBV3-1 and TRBJ1-3, with unresolved D. CDR3 length: 15 amino acids. CDR1 is LGHDT, CDR2 YNNKEL, per germline (reference sequence). V dropped 0 bases and J dropped 4 bases, with 10 bases sitting between them. Here the CDR3 reads CASSQDIGFGNTIYF. Here the CDR3 DNA reads TGTGCCAGCAGCCAAGATATAGGGTTCGGAAACACCATATATTTT.

This clonotype was recorded at least ten times. The V and J genes are TRBV28 and TRBJ1-2, with D possibly TRBD1 on 6 matching bases. The CDR3 sequence is 14 residues long. Between the trimmed V and J ends, which lost 6 bases and 3 bases, there was a span of 14 bases. The germline gives CDR1 MDHEN, CDR2 SYDVKM. The CDR3 spells CASRSDRTHYGYTF. The DNA of the CDR3 is TGTGCCAGCAGATCAGACAGGACCCACTATGGCTACACCTTC.